This T cell receptor beta chain derives from a study of cytotoxic CD8 clonotypes in ibrutinib-treated CLL. Study information: Within the patient group, ten to twelve were relapsed/refractory and fewer than 16 treatment-naive, and 17 were IGHV unmutated.

In germline, CDR1 is WNHNN, CDR2 SYGVQD (reference sequence). With 11 bases removed from V and 3 bases from J, the gap between germline ends came to 17 bases. This CDR3 has 13 residues. T cells were sequenced at a targeted depth of 1 in 200,000 to 1 in 1 million. Some clones are missing from TCRdb's copy, which holds only in-frame ones; the method was immunoSEQ multiplex PCR. Among 90,000 to 95,000 clones listed, roughly four fifths were seen once. The TCR was taken from a human donor with chronic lymphocytic leukemia. The sample here was PBMCs, taken after 24 months of ibrutinib treatment. The V and J genes are TRBV10-1 and TRBJ2-7, with D unclear. CDR3 loop: CAGWARPLYEQYF. The CDR3 nucleotides are TGCGCCGGCTGGGCGCGACCACTCTACGAGCAGTACTTC.